This T cell receptor beta chain appears in the sequencing data of a study of cytomegalovirus exposure and HLA in healthy donors. On this clone: What it recognizes is unknown.

Findings and caveats of the study: For TCR beta chains, V- and J-gene trimming was later linked to a missense DCLRE1C variant.

PCR primers comprised 60 Vbeta and 13 Jbeta primers. Sequenced by immunoSEQ multiplex PCR; TCRdb stores in-frame clones only, minus some. The profile shows roughly 160,000 clones, just under 80% of them singletons. This CDR3 is built from 14 residues. Germline trimming cut 4 bases from V and 3 bases from J; bases unmatched to any gene: 4. In germline, CDR1 is SGHRS, CDR2 YFSETQ. What was sequenced was PBMCs. The clonotype comes from a man aged 30 to 39 in good health and CMV-seronegative. The chain couples TRBV5-1 to TRBJ2-1; 7 positions agree with TRBD1. Written as DNA, the CDR3 is TGCGCCAGCAGCGAGGGGGCCTACTACAATGAGCAGTTCTTC. Translated: CASSEGAYYNEQFF. Variable domain in full (rest from reference TRBV5-1 and TRBJ2-1): KAGVTQTPRYLIKTRGQQVTLSCSPISGHRSVSWYQQTPGQGLQFLFEYFSETQRNKGNFPGRFSGRQFSNSRSEMNVSTLELGDSALYLCASSEGAYYNEQFFGPGTRLTVL.